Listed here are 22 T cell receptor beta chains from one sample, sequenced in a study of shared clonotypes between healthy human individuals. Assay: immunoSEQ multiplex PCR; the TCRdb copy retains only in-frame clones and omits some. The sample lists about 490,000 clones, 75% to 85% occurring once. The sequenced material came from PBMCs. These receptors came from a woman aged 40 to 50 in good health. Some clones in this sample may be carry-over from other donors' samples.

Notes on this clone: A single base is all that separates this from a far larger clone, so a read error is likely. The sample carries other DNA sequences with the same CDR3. CDR3 in DNA: TGTGCCGGCTTACGACAGGGGTCTTACAACGAGCAGTTCTTC. This gives the protein CAGLRQGSYNEQFF. V gene TRBV30 combines with J gene TRBJ2-1; 8 positions match TRBD1. The germline V gene encodes CDR1 GTSNPN and CDR2 SVGIG (reference sequence). CDR3 size: 14 residues.

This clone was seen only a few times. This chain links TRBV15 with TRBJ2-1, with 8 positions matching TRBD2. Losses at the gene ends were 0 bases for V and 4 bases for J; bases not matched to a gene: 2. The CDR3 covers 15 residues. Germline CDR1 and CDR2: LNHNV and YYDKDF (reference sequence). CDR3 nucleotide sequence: TGTGCCACCAGCAGAGAAATAGCGGGGTACAATGAGCAGTTCTTC. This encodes CATSREIAGYNEQFF.

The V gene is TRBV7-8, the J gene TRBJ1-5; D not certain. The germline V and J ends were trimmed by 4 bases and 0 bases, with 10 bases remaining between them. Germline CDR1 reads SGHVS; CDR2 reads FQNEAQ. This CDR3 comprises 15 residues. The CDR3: CASSSDTNSNQPQHF. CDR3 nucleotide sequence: TGTGCCAGCAGCTCAGACACCAATAGCAATCAGCCCCAGCATTTT.

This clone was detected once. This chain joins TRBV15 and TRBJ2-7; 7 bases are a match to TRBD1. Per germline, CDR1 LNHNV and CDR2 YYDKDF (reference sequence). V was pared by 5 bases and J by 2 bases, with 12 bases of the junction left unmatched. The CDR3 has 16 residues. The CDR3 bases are TGTGCCACCAGCGGGCCTCAGGGACAGAGAGCCTACGAGCAGTACTTC. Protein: CATSGPQGQRAYEQYF. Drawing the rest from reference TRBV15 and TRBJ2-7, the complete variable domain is DAMVIQNPRYQVTQFGKPVTLSCSQTLNHNVMYWYQQKSSQAPKLLFHYYDKDFNNEADTPDNFQSRRPNTSFCFLDIRSPGLGDTAMYLCATSGPQGQRAYEQYFGPGTRLTVT.

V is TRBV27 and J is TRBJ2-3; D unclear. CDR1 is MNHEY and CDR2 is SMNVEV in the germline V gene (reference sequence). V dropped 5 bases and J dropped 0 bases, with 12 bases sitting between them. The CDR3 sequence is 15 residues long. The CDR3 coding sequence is TGTGCCAGCAGTGGGCGTCAGATAAGCACAGATACGCAGTATTTT. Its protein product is CASSGRQISTDTQYF.

In DNA form, the CDR3 reads TGTGCCAGCTCGATGGGGGGGCGAGTAGTGAACACTGAAGCTTTCTTT. Protein: CASSMGGRVVNTEAFF. This chain connects TRBV28 to TRBJ1-1; a possible D gene is TRBD1 (6 bases). V was pared by 8 bases and J by 0 bases, with 19 bases between. The CDR3 extends over 16 amino acids. Germline V gene lookup returns CDR1 MDHEN and CDR2 SYDVKM. Filled out from reference TRBV28 and TRBJ1-1, the complete variable domain reads DVKVTQSSRYLVKRTGEKVFLECVQDMDHENMFWYRQDPGLGLRLIYFSYDVKMKEKGDIPEGYSVSREKKERFSLILESASTNQTSMYLCASSMGGRVVNTEAFFGQGTRLTVV.

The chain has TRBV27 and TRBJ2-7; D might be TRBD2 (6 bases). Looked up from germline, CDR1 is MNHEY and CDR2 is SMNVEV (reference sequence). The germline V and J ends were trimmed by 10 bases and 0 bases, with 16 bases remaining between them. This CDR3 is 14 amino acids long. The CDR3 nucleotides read TGTGCCACCGGTGGGACTGGCAGCTCCTACGAGCAGTACTTC. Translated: CATGGTGSSYEQYF.

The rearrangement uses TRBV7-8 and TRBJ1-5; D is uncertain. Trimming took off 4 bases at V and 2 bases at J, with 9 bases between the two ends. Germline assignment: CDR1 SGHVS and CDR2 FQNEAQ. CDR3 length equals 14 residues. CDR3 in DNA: TGTGCCAGCAGCTCCTCCGAGGGCAATCAGCCCCAGCATTTT. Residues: CASSSSEGNQPQHF.

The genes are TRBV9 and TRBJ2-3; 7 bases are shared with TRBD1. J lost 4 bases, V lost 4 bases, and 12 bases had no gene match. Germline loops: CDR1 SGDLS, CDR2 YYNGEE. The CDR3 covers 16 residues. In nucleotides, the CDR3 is TGTGCCAGCAGCCCTTCCCTCGGACAGGATCCAGATACGCAGTATTTT. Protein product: CASSPSLGQDPDTQYF.

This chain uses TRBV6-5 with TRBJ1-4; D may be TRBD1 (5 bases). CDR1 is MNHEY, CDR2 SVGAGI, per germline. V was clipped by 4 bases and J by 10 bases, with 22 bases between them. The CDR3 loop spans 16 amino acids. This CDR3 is CASSSPGAGPSGKLFF. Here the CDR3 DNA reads TGTGCCAGCAGTTCCCCCGGGGCAGGGCCTTCAGGAAAACTGTTTTTT.

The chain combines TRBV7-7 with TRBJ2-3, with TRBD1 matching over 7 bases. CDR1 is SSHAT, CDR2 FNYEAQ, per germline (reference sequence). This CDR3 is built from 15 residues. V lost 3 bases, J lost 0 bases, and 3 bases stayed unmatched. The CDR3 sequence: CASSLGTVSTDTQYF. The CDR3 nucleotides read TGTGCCAGCAGCTTGGGGACAGTTAGCACAGATACGCAGTATTTT.

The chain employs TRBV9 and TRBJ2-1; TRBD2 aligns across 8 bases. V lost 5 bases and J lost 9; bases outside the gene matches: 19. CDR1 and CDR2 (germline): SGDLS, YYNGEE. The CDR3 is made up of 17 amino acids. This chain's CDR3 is CASSERDPGTRIGEQFF. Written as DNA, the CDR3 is TGTGCCAGCAGTGAGAGGGACCCCGGGACTAGAATCGGTGAGCAGTTCTTC.

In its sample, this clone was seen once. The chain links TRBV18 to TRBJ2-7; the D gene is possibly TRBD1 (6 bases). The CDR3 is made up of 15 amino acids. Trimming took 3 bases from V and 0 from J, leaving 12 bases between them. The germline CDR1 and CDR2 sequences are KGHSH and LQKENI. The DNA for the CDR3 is TGTGCCAGCTCACCCTCGAGGGGGAGCTCCTACGAGCAGTACTTC. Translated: CASSPSRGSSYEQYF.

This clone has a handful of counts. The CDR3 region is CASSSGSHNEQFF. Written as DNA, the CDR3 is TGTGCCAGCAGCTCAGGCTCTCACAATGAGCAGTTCTTC. This chain uses TRBV7-3 with TRBJ2-1; D is undetermined. This CDR3 comprises 13 residues. Trimming left V 4 bases short and J 5 bases short, with 9 bases between. Germline CDR1 is SGHTA and CDR2 is FQGTGA.

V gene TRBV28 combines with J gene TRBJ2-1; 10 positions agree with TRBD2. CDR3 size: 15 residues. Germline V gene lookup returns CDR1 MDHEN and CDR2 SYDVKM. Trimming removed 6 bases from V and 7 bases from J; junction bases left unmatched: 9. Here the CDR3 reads CASSRLAGDRNEQFF. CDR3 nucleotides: TGTGCCAGCAGCCGTCTAGCGGGAGACCGAAATGAGCAGTTCTTC.

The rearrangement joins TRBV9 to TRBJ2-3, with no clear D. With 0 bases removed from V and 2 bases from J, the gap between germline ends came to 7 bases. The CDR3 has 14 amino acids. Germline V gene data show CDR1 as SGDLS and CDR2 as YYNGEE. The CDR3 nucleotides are TGTGCCAGCAGCGTAGCGCGATACACAGATACGCAGTATTTT. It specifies CASSVARYTDTQYF.

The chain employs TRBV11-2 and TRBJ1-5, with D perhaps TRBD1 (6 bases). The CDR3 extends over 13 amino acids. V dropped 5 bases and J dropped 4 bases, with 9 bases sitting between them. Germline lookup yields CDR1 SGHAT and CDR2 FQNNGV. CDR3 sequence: CASSQDRNQPQHF. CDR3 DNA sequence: TGTGCCAGCAGCCAAGACAGGAATCAGCCCCAGCATTTT.

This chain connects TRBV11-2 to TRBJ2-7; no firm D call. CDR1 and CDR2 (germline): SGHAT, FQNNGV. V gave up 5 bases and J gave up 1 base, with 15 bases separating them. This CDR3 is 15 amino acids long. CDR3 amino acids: CASSPISLWSYEQYF. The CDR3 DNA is TGTGCCAGCAGCCCTATAAGTCTTTGGTCCTACGAGCAGTACTTC.

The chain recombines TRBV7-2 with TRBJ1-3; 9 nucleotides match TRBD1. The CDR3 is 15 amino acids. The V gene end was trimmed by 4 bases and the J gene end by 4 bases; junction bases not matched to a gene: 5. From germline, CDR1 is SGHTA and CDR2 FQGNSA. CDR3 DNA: TGTGCCAGCAGCTCCCGACAGGGGGGAGGAAACACCATATATTTT. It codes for CASSSRQGGGNTIYF.

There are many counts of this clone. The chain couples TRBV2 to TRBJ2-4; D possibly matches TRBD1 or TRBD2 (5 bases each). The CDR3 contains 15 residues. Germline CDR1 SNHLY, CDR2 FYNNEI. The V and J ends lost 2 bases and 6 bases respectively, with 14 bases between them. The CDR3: CASSEWPGTRNIQYF. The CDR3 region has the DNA TGTGCCAGCAGTGAATGGCCAGGGACGAGAAACATTCAGTACTTC. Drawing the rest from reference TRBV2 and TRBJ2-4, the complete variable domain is EPEVTQTPSHQVTQMGQEVILRCVPISNHLYFYWYRQILGQKVEFLVSFYNNEISEKSEIFDDQFSVERPDGSNFTLKIRSTKLEDSAMYFCASSEWPGTRNIQYFGAGTRLSVL.

CDR3 in DNA: TGTGCCAGCAGCTTAGCGGGGGCGAAGGCCCACGAGCAGTACTTC. Protein product: CASSLAGAKAHEQYF. The J gene is TRBJ2-7, the V gene TRBV7-8, with a weak D call TRBD1 (6 bases). This CDR3 is 15 amino acids long. The germline V gene has CDR1 SGHVS and CDR2 FQNEAQ. Trimming stripped 0 bases from V and 5 bases from J, with 14 bases between.

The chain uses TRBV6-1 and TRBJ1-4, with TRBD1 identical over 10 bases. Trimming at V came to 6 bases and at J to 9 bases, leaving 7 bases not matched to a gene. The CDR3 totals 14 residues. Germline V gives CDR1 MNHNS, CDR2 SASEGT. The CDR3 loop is CASSGTGDRQKLFF. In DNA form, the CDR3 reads TGTGCCAGCAGCGGGACAGGGGATAGGCAAAAACTGTTTTTT.